This T cell receptor (beta chain) derives from a study of control samples from healthy donors and cancer patients. V lost 4 bases and J lost 9, with 22 bases in between. Per the germline V gene, CDR1 is KGHSH and CDR2 is LQKENI. The CDR3 spans 16 residues. The data were produced by immunoSEQ multiplex PCR, yet TCRdb's version contains in-frame clones alone and is incomplete. Among approximately 86,000 clones listed, more than 75% were seen once. The V and J genes are TRBV18 and TRBJ2-1; D possibly corresponds to TRBD1 (6 bases). Sequencing was carried out using blood. This TCR was recovered from a young man in good health. The CDR3 is CASSRIQQGSASEQFF. The CDR3 DNA reads TGTGCCAGCTCACGTATACAACAGGGCTCGGCAAGTGAGCAGTTCTTC.